This entry lists 25 T cell receptor beta chains sequenced from one sample in a study of cytomegalovirus exposure and HLA in healthy donors. Amplification used 60 Vbeta primers and 13 Jbeta primers. Using immunoSEQ multiplex PCR, the repertoire was profiled, and TCRdb retains in-frame clones only, with some absent. The sample has approximately 100,000 clones; 65% to 80% are singletons. Specimen: PBMCs. These TCRs come from a man aged 50 or older in good health and CMV-seronegative.

The chain uses TRBV6-5 and TRBJ2-7, with TRBD1 matching over 11 bases. V shed 6 bases and J 5 bases; nucleotides not matched to a gene: 3. The CDR3 covers 13 residues. From germline, CDR1 is MNHEY and CDR2 SVGAGI. CDR3 sequence: CASRDRGQDEQYF. The CDR3 DNA reads as TGTGCCAGCAGGGACAGGGGGCAGGACGAGCAGTACTTC.

The rearrangement links TRBV27 to TRBJ1-2, with D perhaps TRBD1 (6 bases). Trimming shortened V by 0 bases and J by 4 bases, and 12 bases separated the two germline ends. Germline values: CDR1 MNHEY, CDR2 SMNVEV (reference sequence). This CDR3 spans 15 amino acids. CDR3 sequence reads: CASSLSKQGTYGYTF. DNA for the CDR3: TGTGCCAGCAGTTTATCTAAACAGGGAACCTATGGCTACACCTTC.

This rearrangement joins TRBV29-1 to TRBJ2-3; the D gene is possibly TRBD2 (5 bases). Germline CDR1 and CDR2: SQVTM and ANQGSEA. The CDR3 has 13 amino acids. With 1 base removed from V and 6 bases from J, the gap between germline ends came to 11 bases. The CDR3 sequence is CSVEGLRRDTQYF. DNA for the CDR3: TGCAGCGTTGAAGGCCTCCGGAGGGATACGCAGTATTTT.

The DNA of the CDR3 is TGTGCCAGCAGTAGTAAGGGCAGGGGGACTGAAGCTTTCTTT. Translated: CASSSKGRGTEAFF. The rearrangement links TRBV27 to TRBJ1-1; 7 nucleotides align to TRBD1. CDR3 length equals 14 residues. Germline-derived CDR1 and CDR2 are MNHEY and SMNVEV (reference sequence). V lost 5 bases and J lost 5; bases outside the gene matches: 8.

V is TRBV28 and J is TRBJ1-5, with 8 bases matching TRBD1. The CDR3 runs 19 residues. Trimming cost V 5 bases and J 0 bases; bases outside gene matches: 15. Germline values: CDR1 MDHEN, CDR2 SYDVKM. For the CDR3, the DNA is TGTGCCAGCAGTCCGCCTATGTACAGGGGGTCTTATAGCAATCAGCCCCAGCATTTT. Its protein is CASSPPMYRGSYSNQPQHF.

The CDR3 here is CASSIFSGASTDTQYF. The CDR3 coding sequence is TGTGCCAGTAGTATTTTTTCGGGAGCGAGCACAGATACGCAGTATTTT. The rearrangement joins TRBV19 to TRBJ2-3; D is possibly TRBD2 (6 bases). CDR1 and CDR2 from the germline V gene are LNHDA and SQIVND (reference sequence). The V end lost 3 bases, the J end lost 0 bases, and 13 bases lay between the germline ends. This CDR3 comprises 16 residues.

The chain is built from TRBV28 and TRBJ2-5; no firm D call. Matching the DNA end better, TRBJ2-7 makes the J call doubtful. The CDR3 has 12 residues. Germline lookup yields CDR1 MDHEN and CDR2 SYDVKM. CDR3 sequence: CASSSPIYEQYF. The CDR3 coding sequence is TGTGCCAGCAGCTCTCCCATATACGAGCAGTACTTC.

This clone is a singleton in its sample. This chain links TRBV19 with TRBJ2-3; tentatively, D is TRBD1 (6 bases). Trimming left V 5 bases short and J 2 bases short, with 11 bases between. CDR1 LNHDA and CDR2 SQIVND come from the germline V gene (reference sequence). The CDR3 runs 14 residues. The CDR3 DNA reads TGTGCCAGTAGTCCCCGGACAGCCACAGATACGCAGTATTTT. It codes for CASSPRTATDTQYF. Full variable domain (remainder filled in from reference TRBV19 and TRBJ2-3): DGGITQSPKYLFRKEGQNVTLSCEQNLNHDAMYWYRQDPGQGLRLIYYSQIVNDFQKGDIAEGYSVSREKKESFPLTVTSAQKNPTAFYLCASSPRTATDTQYFGPGTRLTVL.

The CDR3 DNA reads TGTGCCAGCAGGACAGGGGAGGACACTGAAGCTTTCTTT. This encodes CASRTGEDTEAFF. The chain combines TRBV6-5 with TRBJ1-1; 8 nucleotides agree with TRBD1. Per germline, CDR1 MNHEY and CDR2 SVGAGI. The CDR3 contains 13 residues. The J segment lost 3 bases and the V segment lost 6 bases, leaving 3 bases of the junction unmatched.

The chain links TRBV5-1 to TRBJ2-3; D is perhaps TRBD1 (7 bases). CDR3 length: 16 residues. V lost 0 bases and J lost 4, with 15 bases in between. In germline, CDR1 is SGHRS, CDR2 YFSETQ. The CDR3 sequence: CASSLAVGRGADTQYF. CDR3 DNA sequence: TGCGCCAGCAGCTTGGCCGTAGGCAGGGGGGCAGATACGCAGTATTTT.

The CDR3 DNA is TGTGCCAGCAGGGCTGGGGGCTCTAACTATGGCTACACCTTC. Translation gives CASRAGGSNYGYTF. This chain connects TRBV28 to TRBJ1-2, with D possibly TRBD1 on 6 matching bases. Between the trimmed V and J ends, which lost 6 bases and 0 bases, there was a span of 11 bases. CDR1 is MDHEN, CDR2 SYDVKM, per germline. CDR3 size: 14 residues.

This rearrangement joins TRBV30 to TRBJ2-5; TRBD2 aligns across 10 bases. The V gene end was trimmed by 2 bases and the J gene end by 4 bases; junction bases not matched to a gene: 4. The CDR3 consists of 14 residues. Germline V gives CDR1 GTSNPN, CDR2 SVGIG (reference sequence). Here the CDR3 reads CAWSLAGVGETQYF. CDR3 coding DNA: TGTGCCTGGAGTCTAGCGGGGGTAGGAGAGACCCAGTACTTC.

The genes are TRBV19 and TRBJ2-1; 7 bases agree with TRBD1. This CDR3 region has 13 residues. Germline lookup yields CDR1 LNHDA and CDR2 SQIVND (reference sequence). After removal of 5 bases from V and 6 bases from J, the junction contained 4 bases not matched to a gene. The chain's CDR3 is CASSSGQSNEQFF. For the CDR3, the DNA is TGTGCCAGTAGTTCGGGACAGAGCAATGAGCAGTTCTTC.

V usage is TRBV5-1 and J usage is TRBJ1-4, with D possibly being TRBD1 (6 bases). Germline CDR1 is SGHRS and CDR2 is YFSETQ. CDR3 length: 15 amino acids. The ends were cut back, 0 bases at V and 6 bases at J, with 12 bases in the middle. CDR3 DNA: TGCGCCAGCAGCTTGGCTAGGACAGACCATGAAAAACTGTTTTTT. Translation: CASSLARTDHEKLFF.

The chain joins TRBV11-1 to TRBJ2-1, with 9 bases aligning to TRBD1. Germline V gene sequence: CDR1 SGHAT, CDR2 FQDESV (reference sequence). V shed 2 bases, J shed 12 bases, and the junction held 8 bases outside the gene matches. The length of the CDR3 is 14 residues. CDR3 loop: CASSLPGQGRVQFF. DNA for the CDR3: TGTGCCAGCAGCTTACCGGGACAGGGTCGTGTGCAGTTCTTC.

The CDR3 nucleotides read TGTGCCTGGAGTGTGACTAGAGATACGCAGTATTTT. Translating gives CAWSVTRDTQYF. V usage is TRBV30 and J usage is TRBJ2-3; D is possibly TRBD2 (6 bases). V was trimmed by 0 bases and J by 5 bases, leaving 6 bases between them. CDR3 length: 12 amino acids. Germline V gives CDR1 GTSNPN, CDR2 SVGIG (reference sequence).

This chain links TRBV30 with TRBJ1-6; TRBD1 agrees at 7 bases. Germline V gives CDR1 GTSNPN, CDR2 SVGIG (reference sequence). The V segment lost 3 bases and the J segment 2 bases; nucleotides outside the gene matches: 1. The CDR3 has 14 residues. The CDR3 DNA sequence: TGTGCCTGGAGACAGGGGCCCTATAATTCACCCCTCCACTTT. Translation: CAWRQGPYNSPLHF.

V gene TRBV6-1 combines with J gene TRBJ2-7; 10 bases line up with TRBD2. This CDR3 is 15 amino acids long. Unmatched junction bases numbered 3, after V lost 2 bases and J lost 2 bases. Germline V CDR1 and CDR2: MNHNS, SASEGT. In nucleotides, the CDR3 is TGTGCCAGCAGTGAAAGAGCGGGGGGGCCCTACGAGCAGTACTTC. Encoded protein: CASSERAGGPYEQYF.

The V call is TRBV27, the J call TRBJ1-1, with 8 bases aligning to TRBD1. The CDR3 runs to 14 residues. Trimming took 5 bases from V and 0 from J; bases not matched to a gene: 2. Germline CDR1 and CDR2: MNHEY and SMNVEV (reference sequence). Here the CDR3 reads CASSRTGLNTEAFF. As DNA, the CDR3 is TGTGCCAGCAGTCGGACAGGGCTGAACACTGAAGCTTTCTTT.

The chain carries TRBV27 and TRBJ1-5; D is uncertain. Trimming removed 5 bases from V and 0 bases from J, with 11 bases in between. Germline CDR1 MNHEY, CDR2 SMNVEV (reference sequence). There are 15 residues in the CDR3. DNA for the CDR3: TGTGCCAGCAGTCCCCTGAGCTCTAGCAATCAGCCCCAGCATTTT. Its protein product is CASSPLSSSNQPQHF.

This rearrangement joins TRBV5-4 to TRBJ2-1; 8 nucleotides line up with TRBD2. The V and J ends lost 7 bases and 8 bases, in that order; junction bases with no gene match: 8. Germline CDR1 SGHNT, CDR2 YYREEE (reference sequence). This CDR3 is 13 amino acids long. The CDR3 nucleotides read TGTGCCAGCCGGTCGCGGGGGGCCCATGAGCAGTTCTTC. Translating gives CASRSRGAHEQFF.

The chain couples TRBV10-1 to TRBJ2-1; 9 bases map to TRBD1. The CDR3 spans 17 residues. Trimming at V came to 1 base and at J to 4 bases, leaving 8 bases not matched to a gene. CDR1 and CDR2 (germline): WNHNN, SYGVQD (reference sequence). CDR3 nucleotides: TGCGCCAGCAGTGAGTTTGGGACAGGGAGAAAGTACAATGAGCAGTTCTTC. Its protein is CASSEFGTGRKYNEQFF.

This clone appeared a few times. The chain is built from TRBV7-2 and TRBJ2-1; TRBD2 is a possible D gene (5 bases). Trimming pared 4 bases from V and 7 bases from J, leaving 11 bases between. The CDR3 consists of 13 residues. Germline V gives CDR1 SGHTA, CDR2 FQGNSA. CDR3 coding DNA: TGTGCCAGCAGCTATGGGCCGGGGAATGAGCAGTTCTTC. It codes for CASSYGPGNEQFF.

This clone is a singleton in its sample. The CDR3 sequence: CASSGRTGGNTEAFF. The CDR3 DNA follows: TGTGCCAGCAGTGGGAGGACAGGGGGAAACACTGAAGCTTTCTTT. This rearrangement joins TRBV6-1 to TRBJ1-1; 10 nucleotides align to TRBD1. Germline CDR1 and CDR2: MNHNS and SASEGT. The CDR3 loop spans 15 amino acids. Unmatched junction bases numbered 4, after V lost 4 bases and J lost 2 bases.

This clone appeared a few times. The chain joins TRBV27 to TRBJ1-5; 7 nucleotides align to TRBD1. The CDR3 contains 15 residues. CDR1 and CDR2 (germline): MNHEY, SMNVEV (reference sequence). J was trimmed by 2 bases and V by 6 bases; bases with no gene match: 7. The DNA for the CDR3 is TGTGCCAGCAGAAGACAGGGAGGTGGCAATCAGCCCCAGCATTTT. Its translation: CASRRQGGGNQPQHF.